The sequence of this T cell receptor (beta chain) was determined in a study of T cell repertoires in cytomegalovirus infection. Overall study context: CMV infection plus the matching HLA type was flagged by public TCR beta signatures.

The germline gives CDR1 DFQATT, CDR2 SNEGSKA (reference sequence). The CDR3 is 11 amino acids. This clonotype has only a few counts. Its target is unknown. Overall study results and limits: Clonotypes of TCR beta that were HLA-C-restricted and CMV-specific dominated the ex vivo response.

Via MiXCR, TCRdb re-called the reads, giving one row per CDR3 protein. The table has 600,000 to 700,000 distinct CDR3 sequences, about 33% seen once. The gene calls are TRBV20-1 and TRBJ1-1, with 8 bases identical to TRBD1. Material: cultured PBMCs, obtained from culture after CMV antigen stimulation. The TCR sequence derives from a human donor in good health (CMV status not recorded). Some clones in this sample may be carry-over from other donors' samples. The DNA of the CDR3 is TGCAGGCCCAGGGGGCCCACTGAAGCTTTCTTT. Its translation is CRPRGPTEAFF.